The 3 T cell receptor beta chains given below trace back to one sample, sequenced in a study of blood T cell repertoires in COVID-19. Sequencing used immunoSEQ multiplex PCR; TCRdb keeps in-frame clones, though not all of them. The repertoire holds approximately 190,000 clones, with roughly 84% as singletons. The sequencing input was PBMCs or T cells enriched from blood (not recorded which). The receptors come from a woman aged 30 to 39 who had been exposed to COVID-19.

The J gene is TRBJ2-4, the V gene TRBV12-5; D is perhaps TRBD1 (7 bases). The CDR3 is 15 amino acids. Germline-derived CDR1 and CDR2 are LGHNT and FRNRAP. V was clipped by 5 bases and J by 6 bases, with 17 bases between them. The CDR3 DNA reads as TGTGCTAGTGGTCAACAGGGGAGGACACCAAACATTCAGTACTTC. Encoded protein: CASGQQGRTPNIQYF.

This sequence joins TRBV2 and TRBJ2-2; D not certain. The CDR3 consists of 15 residues. V was cut by 1 base and J by 4 bases, with 10 bases left in between. Germline values: CDR1 SNHLY, CDR2 FYNNEI. The CDR3 DNA sequence: TGTGCCAGCAGTGAAGACAAAGGAGCCACCGGGGAGCTGTTTTTT. This encodes CASSEDKGATGELFF. The whole variable domain, filled in from reference TRBV2 and TRBJ2-2, reads EPEVTQTPSHQVTQMGQEVILRCVPISNHLYFYWYRQILGQKVEFLVSFYNNEISEKSEIFDDQFSVERPDGSNFTLKIRSTKLEDSAMYFCASSEDKGATGELFFGEGSRLTVL.

This chain links TRBV27 with TRBJ2-3, with D possibly TRBD2 on 6 matching bases. Germline V gene data show CDR1 as MNHEY and CDR2 as SMNVEV (reference sequence). Trimming took off 6 bases at V and 4 bases at J, with 8 bases between the two ends. The CDR3 length is 12 residues. As DNA, the CDR3 is TGTGCCAGCAGGGAGGGCCCAGATACGCAGTATTTT. Encoded protein: CASREGPDTQYF.